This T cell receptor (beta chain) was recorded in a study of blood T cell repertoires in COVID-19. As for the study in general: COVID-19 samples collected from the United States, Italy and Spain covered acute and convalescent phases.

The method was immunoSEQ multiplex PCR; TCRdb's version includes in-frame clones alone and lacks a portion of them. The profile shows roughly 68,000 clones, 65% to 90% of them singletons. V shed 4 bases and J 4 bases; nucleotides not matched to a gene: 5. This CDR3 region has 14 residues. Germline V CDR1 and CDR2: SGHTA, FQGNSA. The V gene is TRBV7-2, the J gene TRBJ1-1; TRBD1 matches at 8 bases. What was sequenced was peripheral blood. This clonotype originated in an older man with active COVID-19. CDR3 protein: CASSSSGGTTEAFF. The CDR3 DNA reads TGTGCCAGCAGCTCCTCAGGGGGCACCACTGAAGCTTTCTTT.